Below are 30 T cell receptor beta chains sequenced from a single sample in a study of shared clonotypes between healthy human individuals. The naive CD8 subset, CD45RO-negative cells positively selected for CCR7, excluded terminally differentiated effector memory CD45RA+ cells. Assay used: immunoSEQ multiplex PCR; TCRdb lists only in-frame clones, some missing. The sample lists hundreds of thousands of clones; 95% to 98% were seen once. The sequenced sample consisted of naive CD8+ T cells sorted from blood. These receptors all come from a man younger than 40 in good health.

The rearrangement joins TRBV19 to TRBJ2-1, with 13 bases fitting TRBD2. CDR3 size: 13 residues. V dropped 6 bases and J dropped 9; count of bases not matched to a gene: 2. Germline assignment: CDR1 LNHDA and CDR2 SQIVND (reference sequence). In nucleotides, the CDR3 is TGTGCCAGTAGACTAGCGGGAGGGGTTGAGCAGTTCTTC. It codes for CASRLAGGVEQFF.

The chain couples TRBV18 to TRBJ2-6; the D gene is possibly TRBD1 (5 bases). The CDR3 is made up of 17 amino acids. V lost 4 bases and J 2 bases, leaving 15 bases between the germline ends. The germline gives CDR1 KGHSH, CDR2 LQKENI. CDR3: CASSLTGVSPGANVLTF. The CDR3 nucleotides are TGTGCCAGCTCACTTACAGGTGTTTCGCCTGGGGCCAACGTCCTGACTTTC.

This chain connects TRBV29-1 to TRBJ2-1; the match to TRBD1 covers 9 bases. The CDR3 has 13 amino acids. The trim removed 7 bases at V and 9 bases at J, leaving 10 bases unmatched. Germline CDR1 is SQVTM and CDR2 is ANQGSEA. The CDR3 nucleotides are TGCAGCGCCTCCGGGACAGGGAGCGGTGAGCAGTTCTTC. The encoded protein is CSASGTGSGEQFF.

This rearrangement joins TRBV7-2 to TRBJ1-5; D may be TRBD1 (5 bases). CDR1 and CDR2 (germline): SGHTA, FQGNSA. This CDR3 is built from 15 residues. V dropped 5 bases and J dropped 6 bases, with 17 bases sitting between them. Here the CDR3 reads CASSQTTGITQPQHF. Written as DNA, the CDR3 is TGTGCCAGCAGCCAAACAACAGGTATCACTCAGCCCCAGCATTTT.

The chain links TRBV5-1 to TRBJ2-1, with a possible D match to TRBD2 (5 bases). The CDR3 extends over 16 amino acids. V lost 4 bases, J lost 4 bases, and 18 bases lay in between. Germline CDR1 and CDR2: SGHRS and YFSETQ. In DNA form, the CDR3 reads TGCGCCAGCAGCCTGAAACCGGGAACACAATACAATGAGCAGTTCTTC. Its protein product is CASSLKPGTQYNEQFF.

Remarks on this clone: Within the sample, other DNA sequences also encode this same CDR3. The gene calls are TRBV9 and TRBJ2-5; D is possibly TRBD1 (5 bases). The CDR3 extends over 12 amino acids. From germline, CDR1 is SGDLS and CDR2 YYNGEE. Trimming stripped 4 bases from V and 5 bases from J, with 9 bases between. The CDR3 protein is CASSPPGETQYF. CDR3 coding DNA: TGTGCCAGCAGCCCCCCAGGGGAGACCCAGTACTTC.

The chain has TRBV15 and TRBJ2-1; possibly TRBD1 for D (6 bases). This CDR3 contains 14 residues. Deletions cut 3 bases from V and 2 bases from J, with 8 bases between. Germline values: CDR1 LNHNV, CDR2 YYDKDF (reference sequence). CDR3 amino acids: CATSRRQAYNEQFF. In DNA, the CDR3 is TGTGCCACCAGCAGGAGACAGGCCTACAATGAGCAGTTCTTC.

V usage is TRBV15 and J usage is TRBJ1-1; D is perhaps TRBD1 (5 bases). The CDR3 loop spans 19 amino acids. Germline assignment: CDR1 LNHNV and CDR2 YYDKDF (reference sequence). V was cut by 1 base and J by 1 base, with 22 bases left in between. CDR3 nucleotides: TGTGCCACCAGCAGAGGGAGGTCCCGCTTTAAAGGACAGAACACTGAAGCTTTCTTT. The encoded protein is CATSRGRSRFKGQNTEAFF.

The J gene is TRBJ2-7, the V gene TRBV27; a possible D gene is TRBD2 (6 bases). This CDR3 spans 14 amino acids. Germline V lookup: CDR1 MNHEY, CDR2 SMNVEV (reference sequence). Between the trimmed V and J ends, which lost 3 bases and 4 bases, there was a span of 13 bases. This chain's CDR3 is CASSLGGVRYEQYF. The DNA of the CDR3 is TGTGCCAGCAGTTTGGGGGGAGTTAGGTACGAGCAGTACTTC.

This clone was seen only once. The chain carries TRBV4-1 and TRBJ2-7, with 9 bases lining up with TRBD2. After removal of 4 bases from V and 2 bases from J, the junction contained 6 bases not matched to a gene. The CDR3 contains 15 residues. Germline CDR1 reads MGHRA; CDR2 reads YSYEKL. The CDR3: CASSPLAGIAYEQYF. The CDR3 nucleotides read TGCGCCAGCAGCCCCCTAGCGGGGATAGCCTACGAGCAGTACTTC.

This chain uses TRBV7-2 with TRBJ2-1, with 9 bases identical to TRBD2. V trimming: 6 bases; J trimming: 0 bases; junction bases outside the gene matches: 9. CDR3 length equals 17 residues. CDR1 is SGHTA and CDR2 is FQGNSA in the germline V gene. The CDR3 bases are TGTGCCAGCAGTCCCAACCTTAGCGGGAGCTCCTACAATGAGCAGTTCTTC. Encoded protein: CASSPNLSGSSYNEQFF.

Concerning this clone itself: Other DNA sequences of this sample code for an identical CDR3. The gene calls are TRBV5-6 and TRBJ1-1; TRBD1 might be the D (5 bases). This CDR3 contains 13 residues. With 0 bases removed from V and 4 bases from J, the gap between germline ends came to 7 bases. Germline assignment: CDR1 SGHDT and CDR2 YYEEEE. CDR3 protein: CASSLGGGTEAFF. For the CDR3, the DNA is TGTGCCAGCAGCTTGGGCGGGGGCACTGAAGCTTTCTTT. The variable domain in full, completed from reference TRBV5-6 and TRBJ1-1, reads DAGVTQSPTHLIKTRGQQVTLRCSPKSGHDTVSWYQQALGQGPQFIFQYYEEEERQRGNFPDRFSGHQFPNYSSELNVNALLLGDSALYLCASSLGGGTEAFFGQGTRLTVV.

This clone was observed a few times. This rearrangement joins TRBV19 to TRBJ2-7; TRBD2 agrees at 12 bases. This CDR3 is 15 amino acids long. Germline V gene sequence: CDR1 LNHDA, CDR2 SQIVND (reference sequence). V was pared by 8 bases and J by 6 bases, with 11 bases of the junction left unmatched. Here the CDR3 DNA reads TGTGCCAGTGCGACACGGACTAGCGGGGTGCTCGAGCAGTACTTC. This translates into CASATRTSGVLEQYF.

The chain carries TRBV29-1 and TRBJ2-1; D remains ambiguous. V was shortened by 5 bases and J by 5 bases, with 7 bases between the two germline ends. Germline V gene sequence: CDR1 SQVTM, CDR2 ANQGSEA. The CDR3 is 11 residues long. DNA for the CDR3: TGCAGCGTTACTACGAACAATGAGCAGTTCTTC. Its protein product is CSVTTNNEQFF.

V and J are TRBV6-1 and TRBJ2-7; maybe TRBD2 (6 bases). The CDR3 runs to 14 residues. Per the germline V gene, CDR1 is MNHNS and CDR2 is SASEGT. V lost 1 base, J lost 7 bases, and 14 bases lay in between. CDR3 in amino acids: CASSEVGGDGEQYF. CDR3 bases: TGTGCCAGCAGTGAAGTGGGGGGAGATGGGGAGCAGTACTTC.

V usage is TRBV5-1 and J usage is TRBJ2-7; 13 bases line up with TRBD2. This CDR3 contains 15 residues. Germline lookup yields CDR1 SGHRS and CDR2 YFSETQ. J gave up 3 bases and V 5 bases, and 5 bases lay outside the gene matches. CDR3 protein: CASRLGTSGNYEQYF. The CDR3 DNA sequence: TGCGCCAGCAGGCTTGGGACTAGCGGGAACTACGAGCAGTACTTC.

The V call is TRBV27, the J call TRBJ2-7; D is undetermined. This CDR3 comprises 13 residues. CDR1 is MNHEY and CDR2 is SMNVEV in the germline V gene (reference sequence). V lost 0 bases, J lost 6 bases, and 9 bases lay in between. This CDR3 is CASSLSTSREQYF. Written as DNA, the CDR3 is TGTGCCAGCAGTTTATCCACAAGTCGCGAGCAGTACTTC.

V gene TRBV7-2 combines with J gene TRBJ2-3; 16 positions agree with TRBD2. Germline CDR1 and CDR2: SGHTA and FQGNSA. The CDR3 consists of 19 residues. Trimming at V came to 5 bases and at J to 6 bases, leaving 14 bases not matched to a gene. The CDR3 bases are TGTGCCAGCAGCCGACCTCCGGGACTAGCGGGAGGGTATGGTGATACGCAGTATTTT. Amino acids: CASSRPPGLAGGYGDTQYF.

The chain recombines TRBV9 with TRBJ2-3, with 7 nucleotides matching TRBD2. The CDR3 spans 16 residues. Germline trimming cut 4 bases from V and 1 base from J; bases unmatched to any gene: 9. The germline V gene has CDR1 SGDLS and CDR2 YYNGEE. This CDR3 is CASSIRAGSGTDTQYF. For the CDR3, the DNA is TGTGCCAGCAGCATAAGAGCGGGAAGCGGCACAGATACGCAGTATTTT. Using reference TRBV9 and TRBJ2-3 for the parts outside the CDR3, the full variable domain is DSGVTQTPKHLITATGQRVTLRCSPRSGDLSVYWYQQSLDQGLQFLIQYYNGEERAKGNILERFSAQQFPDLHSELNLSSLELGDSALYFCASSIRAGSGTDTQYFGPGTRLTVL.

The CDR3 DNA is TGTGCCAGCAGCCCCATAGATTCCGGGGATGAGCAGTTCTTC. Translating gives CASSPIDSGDEQFF. V usage is TRBV11-3 and J usage is TRBJ2-1, with a tentative D call TRBD2 (5 bases). The CDR3 consists of 14 residues. From germline, CDR1 is SGHNT and CDR2 YENEEA. The V end lost 5 bases, the J end lost 8 bases, and 16 bases lay between the germline ends.

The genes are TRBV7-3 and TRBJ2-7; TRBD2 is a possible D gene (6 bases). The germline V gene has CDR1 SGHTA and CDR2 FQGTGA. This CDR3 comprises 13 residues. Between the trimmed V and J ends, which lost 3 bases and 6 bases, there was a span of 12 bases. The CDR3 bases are TGTGCCAGCAGCTTCAATACGGGGGTCGAGCAGTACTTC. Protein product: CASSFNTGVEQYF.

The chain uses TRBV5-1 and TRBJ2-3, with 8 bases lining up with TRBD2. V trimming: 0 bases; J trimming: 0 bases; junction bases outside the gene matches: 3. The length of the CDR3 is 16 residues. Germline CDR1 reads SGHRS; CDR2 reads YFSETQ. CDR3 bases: TGCGCCAGCAGCTTGGCCGCTAGCGGGAGCACAGATACGCAGTATTTT. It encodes CASSLAASGSTDTQYF.

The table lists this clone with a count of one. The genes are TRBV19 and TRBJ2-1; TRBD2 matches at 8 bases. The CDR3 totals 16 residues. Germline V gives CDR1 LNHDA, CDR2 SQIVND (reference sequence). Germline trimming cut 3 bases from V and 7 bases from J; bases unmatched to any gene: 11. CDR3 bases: TGTGCCAGTAGTATTTATACGGGAGGGCCTCAGAATGAGCAGTTCTTC. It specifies CASSIYTGGPQNEQFF.

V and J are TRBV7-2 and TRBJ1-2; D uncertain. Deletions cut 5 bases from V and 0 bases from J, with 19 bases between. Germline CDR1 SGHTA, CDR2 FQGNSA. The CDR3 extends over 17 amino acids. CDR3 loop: CASSLWIVGRSNYGYTF. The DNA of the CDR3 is TGTGCCAGCAGCCTTTGGATCGTCGGACGTTCTAACTATGGCTACACCTTC.

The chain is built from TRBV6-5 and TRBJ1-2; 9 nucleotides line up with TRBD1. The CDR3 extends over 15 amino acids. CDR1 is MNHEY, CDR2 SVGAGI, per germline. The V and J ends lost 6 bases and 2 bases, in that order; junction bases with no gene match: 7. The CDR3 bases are TGTGCCAGCAGACTTCTCGGGACAGGGAACTATGGCTACACCTTC. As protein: CASRLLGTGNYGYTF.

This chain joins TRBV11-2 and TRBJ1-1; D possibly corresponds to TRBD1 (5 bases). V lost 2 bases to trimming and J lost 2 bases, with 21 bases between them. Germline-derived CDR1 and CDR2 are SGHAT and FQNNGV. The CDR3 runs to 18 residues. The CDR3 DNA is TGTGCCAGCAGCTTATTGTTATCAGGGTTGGTGGCAAACACTGAAGCTTTCTTT. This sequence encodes CASSLLLSGLVANTEAFF.

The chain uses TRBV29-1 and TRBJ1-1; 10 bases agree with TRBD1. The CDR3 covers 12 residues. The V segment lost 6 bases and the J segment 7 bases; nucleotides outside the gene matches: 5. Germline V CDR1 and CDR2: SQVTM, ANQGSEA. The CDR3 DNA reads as TGCAGCGTAATGACAGGGGGCATTGAAGCTTTCTTT. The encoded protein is CSVMTGGIEAFF.

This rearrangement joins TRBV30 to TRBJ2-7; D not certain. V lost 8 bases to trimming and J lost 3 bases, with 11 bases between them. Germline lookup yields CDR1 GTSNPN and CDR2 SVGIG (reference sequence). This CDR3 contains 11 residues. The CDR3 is CARDLGYEQYF. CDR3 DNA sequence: TGTGCCAGAGACCTCGGCTACGAGCAGTACTTC. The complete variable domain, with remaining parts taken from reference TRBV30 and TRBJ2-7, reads SQTIHQWPATLVQPVGSPLSLECTVEGTSNPNLYWYRQAAGRGLQLLFYSVGIGQISSEVPQNLSASRPQDRQFILSSKKLLLSDSGFYLCARDLGYEQYFGPGTRLTVT.

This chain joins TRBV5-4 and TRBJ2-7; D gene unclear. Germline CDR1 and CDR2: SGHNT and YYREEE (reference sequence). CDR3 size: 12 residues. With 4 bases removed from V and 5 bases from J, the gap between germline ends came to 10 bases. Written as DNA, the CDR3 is TGTGCCAGCAGCCCAGGTTCCAACGAGCAGTACTTC. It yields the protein CASSPGSNEQYF. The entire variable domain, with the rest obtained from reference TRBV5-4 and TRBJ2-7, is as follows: ETGVTQSPTHLIKTRGQQVTLRCSSQSGHNTVSWYQQALGQGPQFIFQYYREEENGRGNFPPRFSGLQFPNYSSELNVNALELDDSALYLCASSPGSNEQYFGPGTRLTVT.

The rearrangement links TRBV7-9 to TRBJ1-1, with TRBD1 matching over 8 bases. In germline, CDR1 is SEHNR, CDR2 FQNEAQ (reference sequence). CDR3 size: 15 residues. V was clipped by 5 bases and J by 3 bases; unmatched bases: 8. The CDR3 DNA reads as TGTGCCAGCAGCCCTTCGACAGGGGCGGACACTGAAGCTTTCTTT. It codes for CASSPSTGADTEAFF.